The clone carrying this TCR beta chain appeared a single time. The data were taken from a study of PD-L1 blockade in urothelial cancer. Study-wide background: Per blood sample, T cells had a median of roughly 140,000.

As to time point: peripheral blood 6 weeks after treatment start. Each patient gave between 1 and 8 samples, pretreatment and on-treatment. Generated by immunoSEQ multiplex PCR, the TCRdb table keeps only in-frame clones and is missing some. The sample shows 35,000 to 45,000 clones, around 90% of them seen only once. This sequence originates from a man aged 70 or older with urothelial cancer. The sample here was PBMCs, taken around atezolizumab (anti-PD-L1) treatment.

The CDR3 sequence: CASSPGQLYEQYF. The CDR3 DNA follows: TGTGCCAGCAGCCCCGGACAGCTCTACGAGCAGTACTTC. The chain joins TRBV5-6 to TRBJ2-7; weak D call: TRBD1 (6 bases). The CDR3 sequence is 13 residues long. Germline V gives CDR1 SGHDT, CDR2 YYEEEE. V was cut by 4 bases and J by 3 bases, with 11 bases left in between.